These 18 T cell receptor beta chains came from one sample sequenced in a study of T cells after yellow fever vaccination. TCRdb used MiXCR to reprocess the 5' RACE reads, holding one entry per CDR3 protein. Altogether around 600,000 distinct CDR3 sequences are present, about 12% being singletons, with the ten largest covering 15%. The material sequenced was PBMCs, taken on the day of the yellow fever booster vaccination. The receptors shown here come from a man aged 25-45 years who received the YFV17D yellow fever vaccine.

This clonotype was seen ten or more times. CDR3 nucleotides: TGTGCCAGCAGTTACAGTTCGGGACGAGCTACGTATGGCTACACCTTC. Its protein product is CASSYSSGRATYGYTF. V and J are TRBV6-5 and TRBJ1-2, with D tentatively TRBD1 (5 bases). V lost 2 bases and J lost 5, with 18 bases in between. The length of the CDR3 is 16 residues. Germline assignment: CDR1 MNHEY and CDR2 SVGAGI.

This rearrangement joins TRBV5-1 to TRBJ2-6; D unresolved. The ends were cut back, 6 bases at V and 2 bases at J, with 15 bases in the middle. This CDR3 comprises 16 residues. CDR1 and CDR2 (germline): SGHRS, YFSETQ. Written as DNA, the CDR3 is TGCGCCAGCAACTTACTACCACTGGCTGGGGCCAACGTCCTGACTTTC. Translated, it gives CASNLLPLAGANVLTF.

The J gene is TRBJ2-3, the V gene TRBV12-3 or TRBV12-4; D is undetermined. This CDR3 comprises 13 residues. Trimming left V 7 bases short and J 2 bases short, with 10 bases between. The CDR3 spells CASTMVHTDTQYF. The CDR3 DNA is TGTGCCAGCACCATGGTACACACAGATACGCAGTATTTT.

This clonotype has more than one count but fewer than ten. The CDR3 spells CASSLGRDPTF. CDR3 nucleotides: TGTGCCAGCAGCTTAGGGAGGGACCCCACCTTC. The chain is built from TRBV7-9 and TRBJ1-2; D possibly corresponds to TRBD1 (5 bases). Per germline, CDR1 SEHNR and CDR2 FQNEAQ (reference sequence). This CDR3 is 11 amino acids long. V was clipped by 1 base and J by 13 bases, with 10 bases between them.

This clonotype occurred a few times. The chain uses TRBV6-6 and TRBJ1-1, with D hard to call. V was trimmed by 2 bases and J by 8 bases, leaving 6 bases between them. The CDR3 covers 11 residues. Germline V gene sequence: CDR1 MNHNY, CDR2 SVGAGI (reference sequence). DNA of the CDR3: TGTGCCAGCAGTTACGCCACCGAAGCTTTCTTT. Its translation is CASSYATEAFF.

This clonotype has a handful of counts. The chain links TRBV7-9 to TRBJ1-5, with D possibly matching TRBD1 (6 bases). Germline loops: CDR1 SEHNR, CDR2 FQNEAQ (reference sequence). The CDR3 has 16 amino acids. V gave up 0 bases and J gave up 7 bases, with 16 bases separating them. In DNA form, the CDR3 reads TGTGCCAGCAGCTTAGCGGGCCAGGGGCCCCACCAGCCCCAGCATTTT. Residues: CASSLAGQGPHQPQHF. Complete variable domain (other parts from reference TRBV7-9 and TRBJ1-5): DTGVSQNPRHKITKRGQNVTFRCDPISEHNRLYWYRQTLGQGPEFLTYFQNEAQLEKSRLLSDRFSAERPKGSFSTLEIQRTEQGDSAMYLCASSLAGQGPHQPQHFGDGTRLSIL.

Ten or more counts support this clonotype. V usage is TRBV20-1 and J usage is TRBJ2-1, with 8 bases fitting TRBD2. Per the germline V gene, CDR1 is DFQATT and CDR2 is SNEGSKA (reference sequence). With 5 bases clipped from V and 0 bases from J, the junction kept 6 bases outside the gene matches. This CDR3 has 15 amino acids. CDR3 sequence: CSARVAGGSYNEQFF. The CDR3 region has the DNA TGCAGTGCTCGAGTTGCGGGAGGCTCCTACAATGAGCAGTTCTTC.

This chain links TRBV24-1 with TRBJ1-6; D is unresolved. This CDR3 is built from 9 residues. With 9 bases removed from V and 10 bases from J, the gap between germline ends came to 3 bases. CDR1 and CDR2 from the germline V gene are KGHDR and SFDVKD. The CDR3 bases are TGTGCCACCGGATCACCCCTCCACTTT. Residues: CATGSPLHF.

In regard to this clonotype: The germline gene is not matched at one end of the junction; a read error may be the cause. The J gene is TRBJ1-4, the V gene TRBV6-1; weak D call: TRBD1 (5 bases). Germline V CDR1 and CDR2: MNHNS, SASEGT. The CDR3 spans 14 residues. Here the CDR3 reads CASKGELQNEKQFF. CDR3 coding DNA: TGTGCCAGCAAAGGGGAACTGCAAAATGAAAAACAGTTTTTT.

This clonotype has more than one count but fewer than ten. The chain couples TRBV7-9 to TRBJ2-7, with a tentative D call TRBD2 (6 bases). Looked up from germline, CDR1 is SEHNR and CDR2 is FQNEAQ (reference sequence). The CDR3 is 13 amino acids. Trimming stripped 5 bases from V and 4 bases from J, with 12 bases between. The CDR3 region has the DNA TGTGCCAGCAGCCGGAATGCGGGGTACGAGCAGTACTTC. Its translation is CASSRNAGYEQYF.

This chain connects TRBV7-8 to TRBJ2-7; a possible D gene is TRBD2 (5 bases). Trimming left V 2 bases short and J 4 bases short, with 24 bases between. CDR1 is SGHVS and CDR2 is FQNEAQ in the germline V gene. The CDR3 has 18 residues. CDR3 sequence reads: CASSLRPSRGSRRYEQYF. Written as DNA, the CDR3 is TGTGCCAGCAGCTTACGCCCCTCTCGTGGTAGCCGGAGGTACGAGCAGTACTTC. Combining the CDR3 with reference TRBV7-8 and TRBJ2-7 gives the whole variable domain GAGVSQSPRYKVAKRGQDVALRCDPISGHVSLFWYQQALGQGPEFLTYFQNEAQLDKSGLPSDRFFAERPEGSVSTLKIQRTQQEDSAVYLCASSLRPSRGSRRYEQYFGPGTRLTVT.

J is TRBJ2-5 and V is TRBV7-2; 10 bases are shared with TRBD2. The CDR3 has 15 residues. Germline loops: CDR1 SGHTA, CDR2 FQGNSA. V was clipped by 2 bases and J by 5 bases; unmatched bases: 5. Written as DNA, the CDR3 is TGTGCCAGCAGCTTACCTAGCGGGAGTACGGAGACCCAGTACTTC. This codes for CASSLPSGSTETQYF.

This clonotype was observed a handful of times. The chain recombines TRBV2 with TRBJ2-3; maybe TRBD1 (5 bases). The CDR3 consists of 14 residues. V was trimmed by 5 bases and J by 4 bases, leaving 13 bases between them. Germline V gives CDR1 SNHLY, CDR2 FYNNEI. CDR3 residues: CASSPAQGPDTQYF. CDR3 in DNA: TGTGCCAGCAGTCCGGCCCAGGGCCCAGATACGCAGTATTTT.

This clonotype was counted a few times. This chain connects TRBV28 to TRBJ2-2, with D maybe TRBD2 (5 bases). Germline V gene lookup returns CDR1 MDHEN and CDR2 SYDVKM. This CDR3 contains 16 residues. The V end was cut by 4 bases, the J end by 6 bases, with 18 bases between. The CDR3 protein is CASSSRPAGGSGELFF. CDR3 nucleotides: TGTGCCAGCAGTTCCCGCCCAGCAGGAGGTTCCGGGGAGCTGTTTTTT.

The rearrangement links TRBV28 to TRBJ2-1, with TRBD1 matching over 10 bases. Germline V CDR1 and CDR2: MDHEN, SYDVKM. With V trimmed by 0 bases and J by 9 bases, 5 bases remained unmatched. This CDR3 has 15 residues. The CDR3 reads CASSLWTGGRSEQFF. CDR3 nucleotide sequence: TGTGCCAGCAGTTTATGGACAGGGGGCAGAAGTGAGCAGTTCTTC.

Only a few counts were recorded for this clonotype. V and J are TRBV20-1 and TRBJ1-1, with a possible D match to TRBD1 (6 bases). This CDR3 is 13 amino acids long. Germline V lookup: CDR1 DFQATT, CDR2 SNEGSKA (reference sequence). V dropped 3 bases and J dropped 1 base, with 9 bases sitting between them. As DNA, the CDR3 is TGCAGTGCTAGGAGGGGGTCGAACACTGAAGCTTTCTTT. Encoded protein: CSARRGSNTEAFF.

In this sample, this clonotype turned up many times. This rearrangement joins TRBV9 to TRBJ2-5; no clear D. Germline V lookup: CDR1 SGDLS, CDR2 YYNGEE. V shed 0 bases and J shed 1 base, with 10 bases lying between them. The CDR3 length is 15 residues. The CDR3 sequence is CASSVDARPQETQYF. Here the CDR3 DNA reads TGTGCCAGCAGCGTAGACGCCAGACCCCAAGAGACCCAGTACTTC.

The chain joins TRBV7-2 to TRBJ2-3, with 7 bases aligning to TRBD1. Germline CDR1 SGHTA, CDR2 FQGNSA. The junction had 8 bases not matched to a gene; V was cut back by 5 bases and J by 6 bases. The CDR3 is 14 amino acids. This CDR3 is CASSVGTAQDTQYF. For the CDR3, the DNA is TGTGCCAGCAGCGTCGGGACAGCACAGGATACGCAGTATTTT.